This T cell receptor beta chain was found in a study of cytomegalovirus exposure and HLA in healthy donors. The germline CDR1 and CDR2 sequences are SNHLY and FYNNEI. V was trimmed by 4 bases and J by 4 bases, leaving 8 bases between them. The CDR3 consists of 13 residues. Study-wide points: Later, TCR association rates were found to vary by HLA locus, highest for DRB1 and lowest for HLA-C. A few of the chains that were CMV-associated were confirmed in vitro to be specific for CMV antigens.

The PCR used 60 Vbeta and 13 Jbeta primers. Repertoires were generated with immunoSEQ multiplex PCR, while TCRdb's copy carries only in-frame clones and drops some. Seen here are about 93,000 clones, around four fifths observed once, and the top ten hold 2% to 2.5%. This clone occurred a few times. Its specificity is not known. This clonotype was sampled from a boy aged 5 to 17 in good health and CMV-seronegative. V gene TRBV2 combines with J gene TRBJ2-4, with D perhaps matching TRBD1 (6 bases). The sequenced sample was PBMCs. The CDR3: CASSGGQKNIQYF. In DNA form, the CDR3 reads TGTGCCAGCAGTGGGGGGCAGAAAAACATTCAGTACTTC.